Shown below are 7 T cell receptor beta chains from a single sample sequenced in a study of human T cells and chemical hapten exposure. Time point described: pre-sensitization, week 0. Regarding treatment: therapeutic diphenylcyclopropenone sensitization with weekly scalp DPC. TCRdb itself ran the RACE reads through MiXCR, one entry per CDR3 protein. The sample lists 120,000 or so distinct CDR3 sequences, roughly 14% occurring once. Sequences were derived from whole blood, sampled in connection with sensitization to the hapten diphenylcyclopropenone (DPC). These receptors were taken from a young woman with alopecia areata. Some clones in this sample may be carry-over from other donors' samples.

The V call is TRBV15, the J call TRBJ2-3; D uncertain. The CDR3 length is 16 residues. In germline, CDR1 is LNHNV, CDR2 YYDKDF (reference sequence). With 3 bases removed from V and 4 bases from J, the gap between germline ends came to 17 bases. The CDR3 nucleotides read TGTGCCACCAGCAGCGACGGACCACGAGACCCAGATACGCAGTATTTT. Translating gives CATSSDGPRDPDTQYF.

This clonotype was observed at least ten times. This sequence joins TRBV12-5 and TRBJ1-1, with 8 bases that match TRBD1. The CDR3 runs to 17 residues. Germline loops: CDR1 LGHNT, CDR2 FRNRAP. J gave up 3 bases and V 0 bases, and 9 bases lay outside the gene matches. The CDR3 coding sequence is TGTGCTAGTGGTTTGGTAAGCGGCAGGGGGCCTTACACTGAAGCTTTCTTT. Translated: CASGLVSGRGPYTEAFF.

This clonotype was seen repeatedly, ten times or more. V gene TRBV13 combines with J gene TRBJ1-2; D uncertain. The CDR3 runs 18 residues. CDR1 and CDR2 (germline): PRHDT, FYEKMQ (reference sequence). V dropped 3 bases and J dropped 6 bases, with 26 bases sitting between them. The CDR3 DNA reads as TGTGCCAGCAGCTTTGGGCCTTCCCGAGCTACGACGATTGATGGCTACACCTTC. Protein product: CASSFGPSRATTIDGYTF.

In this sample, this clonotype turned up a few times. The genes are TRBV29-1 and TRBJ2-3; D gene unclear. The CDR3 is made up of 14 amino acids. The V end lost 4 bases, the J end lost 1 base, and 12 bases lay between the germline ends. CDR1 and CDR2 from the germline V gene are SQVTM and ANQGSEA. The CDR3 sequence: CSVVVGTRTDTQYF. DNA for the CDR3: TGCAGCGTTGTGGTGGGAACTCGCACAGATACGCAGTATTTT.

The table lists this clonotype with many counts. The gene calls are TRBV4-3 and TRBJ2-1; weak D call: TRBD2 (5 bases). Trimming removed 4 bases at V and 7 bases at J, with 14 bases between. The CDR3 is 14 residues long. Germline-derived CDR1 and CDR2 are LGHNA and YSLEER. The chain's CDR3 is CASSRRASGNEQFF. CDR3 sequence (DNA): TGCGCCAGCAGCCGACGGGCCTCGGGGAATGAGCAGTTCTTC.

CDR3 sequence: CAWGRRADNEQFF. Here the CDR3 DNA reads TGTGCCTGGGGCCGCCGGGCAGATAATGAGCAGTTCTTC. V is TRBV30 and J is TRBJ2-1; D is undetermined. Between the trimmed V and J ends, which lost 5 bases and 7 bases, there was a span of 15 bases. The germline gives CDR1 GTSNPN, CDR2 SVGIG (reference sequence). The CDR3 is 13 amino acids.

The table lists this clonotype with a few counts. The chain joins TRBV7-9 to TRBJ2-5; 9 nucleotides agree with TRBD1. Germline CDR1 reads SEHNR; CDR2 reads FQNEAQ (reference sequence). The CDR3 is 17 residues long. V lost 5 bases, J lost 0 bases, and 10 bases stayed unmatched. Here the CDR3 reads CASSLGGTGTYQETQYF. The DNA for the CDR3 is TGTGCCAGCAGCCTGGGAGGGACAGGGACGTACCAAGAGACCCAGTACTTC.